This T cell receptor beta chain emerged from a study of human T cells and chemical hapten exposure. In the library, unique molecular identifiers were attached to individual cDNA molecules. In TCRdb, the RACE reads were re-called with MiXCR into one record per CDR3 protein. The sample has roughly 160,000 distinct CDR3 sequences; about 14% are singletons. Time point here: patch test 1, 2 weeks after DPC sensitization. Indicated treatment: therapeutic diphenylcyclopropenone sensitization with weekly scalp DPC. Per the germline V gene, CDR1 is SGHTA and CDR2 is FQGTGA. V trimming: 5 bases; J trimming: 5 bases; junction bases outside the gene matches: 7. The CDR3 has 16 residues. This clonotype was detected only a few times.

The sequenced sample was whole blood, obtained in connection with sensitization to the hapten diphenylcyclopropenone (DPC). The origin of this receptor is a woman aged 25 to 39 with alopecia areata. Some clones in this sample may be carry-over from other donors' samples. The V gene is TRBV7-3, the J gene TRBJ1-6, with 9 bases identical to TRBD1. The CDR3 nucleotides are TGTGCCAGCAGCGTAAACGGACAGGGGAATAATTCACCCCTCCACTTT. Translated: CASSVNGQGNNSPLHF.